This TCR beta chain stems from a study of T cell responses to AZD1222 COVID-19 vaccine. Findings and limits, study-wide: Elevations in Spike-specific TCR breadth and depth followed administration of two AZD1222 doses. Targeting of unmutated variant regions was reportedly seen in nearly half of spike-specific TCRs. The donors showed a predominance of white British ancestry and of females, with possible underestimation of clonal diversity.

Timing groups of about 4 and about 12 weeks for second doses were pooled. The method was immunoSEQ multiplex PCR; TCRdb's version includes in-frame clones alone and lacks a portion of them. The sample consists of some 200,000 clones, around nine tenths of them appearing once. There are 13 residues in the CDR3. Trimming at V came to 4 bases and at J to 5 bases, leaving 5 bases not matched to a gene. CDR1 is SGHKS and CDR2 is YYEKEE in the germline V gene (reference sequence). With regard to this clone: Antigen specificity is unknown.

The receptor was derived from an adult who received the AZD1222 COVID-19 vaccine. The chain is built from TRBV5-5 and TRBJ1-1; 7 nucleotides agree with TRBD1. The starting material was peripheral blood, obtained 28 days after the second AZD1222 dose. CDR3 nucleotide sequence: TGTGCCAGCAGCCTTACAGGGGATACTGAAGCTTTCTTT. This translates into CASSLTGDTEAFF.